This is a list of T cell receptor beta chains from one sample in a study of shared clonotypes between healthy human individuals. Profiled with immunoSEQ multiplex PCR; TCRdb holds only in-frame clones, not every one. The sample comprises around 2.5 million clones, roughly 93% of which are singletons, and approximately 0.37% rests with the top ten. The sample comprised naive CD4+ T cells from PBMCs. The source is a young man in good health. Some clones in this sample may be carry-over from other donors' samples. CDR3s include the opening cysteine and the closing phenylalanine or tryptophan. The D gene is left open where the match is weak. Some rows have no size entry. The others give once, few or many, or a class for an expanded clone.

clone_size: NA
d_call: TRBD2
v_call: TRBV4-1
j_call: TRBJ2-1
cdr3_aa: CASSHLAGIGNEQFF
cdr3_nt: TGCGCCAGCAGCCATTTAGCGGGAATTGGCAATGAGCAGTTCTTC

clone_size: NA
d_call: NA
v_call: TRBV27
j_call: TRBJ1-1
cdr3_aa: CASSLLAGGTEAFF
cdr3_nt: TGTGCCAGCAGTTTATTAGCGGGTGGGACTGAAGCTTTCTTT

clone_size: NA
d_call: TRBD2
v_call: TRBV5-6
j_call: TRBJ2-7
cdr3_aa: CASSLRLAGPPYEQYF
cdr3_nt: TGTGCCAGCAGCTTGAGGCTAGCGGGACCCCCCTACGAGCAGTACTTC

clone_size: NA
d_call: TRBD2
v_call: TRBV6-5
j_call: TRBJ2-1
cdr3_aa: CASSNFGGARGNEQFF
cdr3_nt: TGTGCCAGCAGTAACTTCGGGGGGGCGCGTGGCAATGAGCAGTTCTTC

clone_size: NA
d_call: TRBD1
v_call: TRBV19
j_call: TRBJ1-1
cdr3_aa: CASSIEGQTNTEAFF
cdr3_nt: TGTGCCAGTAGTATAGAGGGACAGACGAACACTGAAGCTTTCTTT

clone_size: NA
d_call: TRBD2
v_call: TRBV7-2
j_call: TRBJ2-7
cdr3_aa: CASSPSTGGSYEQYF
cdr3_nt: TGTGCCAGCAGCCCTTCAACGGGGGGCTCCTACGAGCAGTACTTC

clone_size: NA
d_call: NA
v_call: TRBV11-3
j_call: TRBJ2-3
cdr3_aa: CASSRGSGNADTQYF
cdr3_nt: TGTGCCAGCAGCAGGGGGTCCGGGAACGCAGATACGCAGTATTTT

clone_size: NA
d_call: TRBD1
v_call: TRBV6-6
j_call: TRBJ2-7
cdr3_aa: CASSYSRQGFEQYF
cdr3_nt: TGTGCCAGCAGTTACTCGAGACAGGGATTCGAGCAGTACTTC

clone_size: NA
d_call: TRBD1
v_call: TRBV28
j_call: TRBJ2-1
cdr3_aa: CASTTTGFDEQFF
cdr3_nt: TGTGCCAGCACCACGACAGGGTTTGATGAGCAGTTCTTC

clone_size: NA
d_call: NA
v_call: TRBV12-5
j_call: TRBJ1-5
cdr3_aa: CASGQYRVWEPQHF
cdr3_nt: TGTGCTAGTGGTCAATACAGGGTATGGGAGCCCCAGCATTTT

clone_size: few
d_call: NA
v_call: TRBV30
j_call: TRBJ1-1
cdr3_aa: CAWSPGAEAFF
cdr3_nt: TGTGCCTGGAGTCCCGGGGCTGAAGCTTTCTTT

clone_size: NA
d_call: NA
v_call: TRBV6-1
j_call: TRBJ2-7
cdr3_aa: CASSVIRDAPYEQYF
cdr3_nt: TGTGCCAGCAGTGTCATAAGGGACGCACCCTACGAGCAGTACTTC

clone_size: NA
d_call: NA
v_call: TRBV5-1
j_call: TRBJ2-3
cdr3_aa: CASSFGGGPRTDTQYF
cdr3_nt: TGCGCCAGCAGCTTCGGGGGAGGTCCCCGAACAGATACGCAGTATTTT

clone_size: NA
d_call: TRBD1
v_call: TRBV6-5
j_call: TRBJ2-2
cdr3_aa: CASSYSRTGNTGELFF
cdr3_nt: TGTGCCAGCAGTTACTCCCGGACAGGGAACACCGGGGAGCTGTTTTTT

clone_size: NA
d_call: NA
v_call: TRBV4-2
j_call: TRBJ2-5
cdr3_aa: CASSQDPNRQETQYF
cdr3_nt: TGTGCCAGCAGCCAAGACCCAAACCGACAAGAGACCCAGTACTTC

clone_size: NA
d_call: TRBD2
v_call: TRBV18
j_call: TRBJ2-7
cdr3_aa: CASSLKRDSDEQYF
cdr3_nt: TGTGCCAGCTCACTTAAGCGGGATTCGGACGAGCAGTACTTC

clone_size: once
d_call: TRBD2
v_call: TRBV5-1
j_call: TRBJ2-5
cdr3_aa: CASSLGLAVPETQYF
cdr3_nt: TGCGCCAGCAGCTTGGGGCTAGCGGTACCAGAGACCCAGTACTTC

clone_size: NA
d_call: NA
v_call: TRBV4-3
j_call: TRBJ2-3
cdr3_aa: CASSQDGWTDTQYF
cdr3_nt: TGCGCCAGCAGCCAAGATGGGTGGACAGATACGCAGTATTTT

clone_size: NA
d_call: NA
v_call: TRBV7-9
j_call: TRBJ1-6
cdr3_aa: CASSLEWAAGDGSLHF
cdr3_nt: TGTGCCAGCAGCTTAGAATGGGCAGCGGGGGATGGGTCCCTCCACTTT

clone_size: NA
d_call: NA
v_call: TRBV30
j_call: TRBJ2-5
cdr3_aa: CAWKGTETQYF
cdr3_nt: TGTGCCTGGAAGGGGACGGAGACCCAGTACTTC

clone_size: NA
d_call: NA
v_call: TRBV5-4
j_call: TRBJ2-7
cdr3_aa: CASSSGPPQGYSYEQYF
cdr3_nt: TGTGCCAGCAGCTCTGGCCCCCCACAGGGTTACTCCTACGAGCAGTACTTC

clone_size: NA
d_call: TRBD2
v_call: TRBV5-1
j_call: TRBJ2-1
cdr3_aa: CASSLDLAANEQFF
cdr3_nt: TGCGCCAGCAGCTTGGATCTAGCGGCCAATGAGCAGTTCTTC

clone_size: NA
d_call: TRBD1
v_call: TRBV28
j_call: TRBJ1-2
cdr3_aa: CASVPGGTDGGYTF
cdr3_nt: TGTGCCAGCGTGCCAGGGGGGACCGACGGTGGCTACACCTTC

clone_size: NA
d_call: NA
v_call: TRBV15
j_call: TRBJ2-3
cdr3_aa: CATSSRRAGLETQYF
cdr3_nt: TGTGCCACCAGCAGTCGGCGCGCGGGTTTGGAAACGCAGTATTTT

clone_size: once
d_call: NA
v_call: TRBV6-6
j_call: TRBJ1-5
cdr3_aa: CASGETDGQPQHF
cdr3_nt: TGTGCCAGCGGGGAGACAGACGGTCAGCCCCAGCATTTT

clone_size: NA
d_call: NA
v_call: TRBV19
j_call: TRBJ1-2
cdr3_aa: CASSIRTANYGYTF
cdr3_nt: TGTGCCAGTAGTATTCGGACAGCCAACTATGGCTACACCTTC

clone_size: NA
d_call: NA
v_call: TRBV6-5
j_call: TRBJ1-1
cdr3_aa: CASSRHTSEAFF
cdr3_nt: TGTGCCAGCAGTAGACATACGTCGGAGGCTTTCTTT

clone_size: NA
d_call: NA
v_call: TRBV9
j_call: TRBJ2-1
cdr3_aa: CASSERGYGSYNEQFF
cdr3_nt: TGTGCCAGCAGCGAGAGGGGTTATGGGTCCTACAATGAGCAGTTCTTC

clone_size: NA
d_call: NA
v_call: TRBV29-1
j_call: TRBJ1-2
cdr3_aa: CSVERGGGYGYTF
cdr3_nt: TGCAGCGTTGAGCGAGGAGGGGGCTATGGCTACACCTTC

clone_size: NA
d_call: NA
v_call: TRBV28
j_call: TRBJ2-3
cdr3_aa: CASSLDRTPSTDTQYF
cdr3_nt: TGTGCCAGCAGTTTAGACAGGACCCCCAGCACAGATACGCAGTATTTT

clone_size: NA
d_call: NA
v_call: TRBV6-1
j_call: TRBJ2-7
cdr3_aa: CASREQALYEQYF
cdr3_nt: TGTGCCAGCAGGGAGCAGGCGCTTTACGAGCAGTACTTC

clone_size: NA
d_call: NA
v_call: TRBV2
j_call: TRBJ2-1
cdr3_aa: CASIWFLDRYNEQFF
cdr3_nt: TGTGCCAGCATCTGGTTTCTGGACCGTTACAATGAGCAGTTCTTC

clone_size: NA
d_call: NA
v_call: TRBV6-6
j_call: TRBJ1-5
cdr3_aa: CASRKAAGDNQPQHF
cdr3_nt: TGTGCCAGCAGGAAAGCAGCGGGTGACAATCAGCCCCAGCATTTT

clone_size: NA
d_call: TRBD1
v_call: TRBV28
j_call: TRBJ2-5
cdr3_aa: CASIRTGAETQYF
cdr3_nt: TGTGCCAGCATCCGGACAGGGGCAGAGACCCAGTACTTC

clone_size: NA
d_call: NA
v_call: TRBV6-1
j_call: TRBJ1-2
cdr3_aa: CASSGPPYGYTF
cdr3_nt: TGTGCCAGCAGTGGCCCCCCCTATGGCTACACCTTC

clone_size: NA
d_call: TRBD2
v_call: TRBV30
j_call: TRBJ2-7
cdr3_aa: CAWGGTSGRYEQYF
cdr3_nt: TGTGCCTGGGGCGGGACTAGCGGGAGGTACGAGCAGTACTTC

clone_size: NA
d_call: NA
v_call: TRBV2
j_call: TRBJ2-3
cdr3_aa: CASSLTASTDTQYF
cdr3_nt: TGTGCCAGCAGTCTGACAGCTAGCACAGATACGCAGTATTTT

clone_size: NA
d_call: TRBD2
v_call: TRBV30
j_call: TRBJ2-5
cdr3_aa: CAWSVLAGVGETQYF
cdr3_nt: TGTGCCTGGAGTGTACTAGCGGGAGTTGGAGAGACCCAGTACTTC

clone_size: NA
d_call: TRBD1
v_call: TRBV29-1
j_call: TRBJ2-1
cdr3_aa: CSVTDRGDEQFF
cdr3_nt: TGCAGCGTTACGGACAGGGGGGATGAGCAGTTCTTC

clone_size: NA
d_call: NA
v_call: TRBV29-1
j_call: TRBJ2-2
cdr3_aa: CSVGAGELFF
cdr3_nt: TGCAGCGTTGGTGCCGGGGAGCTGTTTTTT

clone_size: once
d_call: NA
v_call: TRBV7-3
j_call: TRBJ2-2
cdr3_aa: CASSLVMGAGELFF
cdr3_nt: TGTGCCAGCAGCTTAGTAATGGGTGCCGGGGAGCTGTTTTTT

clone_size: NA
d_call: NA
v_call: TRBV30
j_call: TRBJ2-7
cdr3_aa: CAWSGGTYEQYF
cdr3_nt: TGTGCCTGGAGTGGAGGGACCTACGAGCAGTACTTC